The clone carrying this T cell receptor (beta chain) turned up a few times. What it binds is unknown. TCRdb re-derived calls from the 5' RACE reads in MiXCR, one entry per CDR3 protein. The sample has about 360,000 distinct CDR3 sequences; about an eighth are singletons. This sample is drawn from a study of T-cell memory formation after mild COVID-19. Turning to the study itself: Largely, the TCR clusters proved donor specific.

Findings of the study overall: Second-wave clones that peaked on day 37 lacked confirmed SARS-CoV-2 specificity. Pre-infection memory contained some responding clones, which suggested that cross-reactive memory had joined.

This CDR3 contains 17 residues. Germline V gene lookup returns CDR1 MDHEN and CDR2 SYDVKM. V gave up 4 bases and J gave up 1 base; unmatched junction bases: 7. This clonotype was obtained from a man between 18 and 35 years old who had mild COVID-19 (a few samples of this study predate the infection). Cell type and time point are not known. This chain uses TRBV28 with TRBJ1-3, with 10 bases aligning to TRBD1. The specimen was PBMCs or a T cell subset sorted from them (not recorded which). The DNA for the CDR3 is TGTGCCAGCAGTTCGACAGGGGGCAGGATGTCTGGAAACACCATATATTTT. The encoded protein is CASSSTGGRMSGNTIYF.